The present T cell receptor (beta chain) was sequenced within a study of cytomegalovirus exposure and HLA in healthy donors (dated by TCRdb to about 2017). Study-wide context: An earlier analysis of approximately 550 of the donors reported roughly 270 Gb of sequence data and some 120 million unique TCR beta sequences from 150 million to 200 million T cells. All discovery cohort repertoires had been generated on a single sequencing platform. A later genetic analysis used genome-wide SNP genotypes for about 60% of the 666 donors, treating that subset as a discovery cohort. Using immunosequencing, the study profiled T cell repertoires from 550 to 750 subjects and related those repertoires to cytomegalovirus serostatus. Across under 500 genotyped donors of the cohort, an average of roughly 250,000 unique TCR beta nucleotide sequences per donor were sequenced, and roughly 20% of those sequences were non-productive. A later analysis re-analyzed previously published TCR beta repertoires from 550 to 700 donors and added high-resolution HLA genotyping to study TCR occurrence patterns. The aim of the study was to test whether cataloging public T cell receptors could identify signatures of past pathogen exposure. An earlier analysis of several hundred of the donors used high-throughput TCR beta sequencing to judge whether each TCR beta V gene segment behaved as functional or pseudogenic. HLA typing covered class I and class II loci at four-digit resolution. To predict cytomegalovirus infection status, the study combined high-throughput TCR immunosequencing, statistical association of individual TCRs with disease status, and machine learning. Along with the approximately 700-subject first cohort, a separate validation cohort of roughly 110 different subjects was used. The later analysis used no new phenotypic data to find candidate immune exposures, relying instead on TCR beta sequences and their occurrence across donors. The genetic ancestry cluster associated with self-reported Caucasian donors included roughly 84% of the 300 to 450 genotyped donors. Alongside the repertoire data, information on donor age, sex, ethnicity and CMV serostatus was compiled. Roughly 300 gigabases of sequencing data and around 85 million unique TCR sequences made up an early release that covered 640 HLA-typed donors. Typing coverage differed by locus: A, B, C, DRB1 and DQB1 were typed in roughly 620-640 donors, DQA1 in 522, DPA1 in some 570, and DPB1 in just under 490. Four or five DR-DQ haplotypes were handled as single units for association and clustering, since linkage in the cohort was strong. Study-level results and caveats: In a later analysis, HLA-associated TCR beta chains showed more clonal expansion and lower generation probabilities than non-associated chains that were equally common. The 87-base-pair reads could not distinguish some IMGT-functional V segments, including TRBV6-2 and TRBV6-3, so those segments were excluded. Cytomegalovirus status was reported to be diagnosed by the classifier with high specificity and sensitivity in both the original and validation cohorts. In the study, 164 TCR beta chains were listed as associated with cytomegalovirus. According to a later analysis, parvovirus B19, influenza, CMV and Epstein-Barr virus appeared linked to several top co-occurrence clusters. Linkage disequilibrium might explain the correlated functional status among segregating V segments, but an unknown experimental factor could not be excluded. Because counts were too low, approximately 18 rarely observed V segments, including chromosome 9 orphons, were excluded from the earlier analysis of a few hundred of the donors. Assigning TCR associations to individual alleles was difficult when HLA alleles, especially DR and DQ, strongly co-occurred. A cluster of highly shared sequence variants was judged likely to be a technical artifact of the sequencing pipeline. While some public TCRs were present in many individuals, most TCR sequences turned up only very rarely across donors. This cohort had only TCR beta chains sequenced, and the lack of alpha or paired-chain data limited which features could be detected. In vitro tests confirmed that three of the cytomegalovirus-associated TCR beta chains recognize cytomegalovirus antigens. HLA typing was unavailable for some donors at each locus, so association tests used only the typed subset. A later genetic analysis associated a missense DCLRE1C variant with V-gene and J-gene trimming of TCR beta chains, and an independent cohort replicated the association. A further reported finding was that TCR beta sequences accurately predicted the HLA-A and HLA-B alleles for most subjects in the first cohort. Sequencing depth was assumed to be roughly uniform across donors in the presence/absence analyses, though that assumption may not hold. Most CMV-associated TCR beta chains appeared to be HLA-restricted in a later analysis, and the HLA associations seemed to be driven largely by CMV exposure. In a later analysis, the rate of TCR association differed among HLA loci, with DRB1 alleles having the most associated TCRs and HLA-C alleles having the fewest. In a later genetic analysis, fewer N-insertions in productive TCRs were reported among donors in an Asian-associated ancestry cluster than the roughly 700-donor mean. Broadly in line with IMGT annotations, most TCR beta V segments showed up in productive rearrangements about 87% or about 30% of the time in an earlier analysis of roughly 590 of the donors. CMV serostatus was the only immune exposure information available for the cohort. According to the authors, the approach could potentially be generalized to other disease states and immunological phenotypes. A later analysis associated 16,951 TCR beta sequences with specific HLA alleles at a false discovery rate of 0.05.

In the case of this clone: Its antigen remains undetermined. Base qualities are not recorded, but no much larger clone differs from it by a single base.

V sheds 2 bases and J sheds 5 bases, leaving 18 bases between their ends. As encoded in the germline V gene (reference sequence), CDR1 is LNHNV while CDR2 is YYDKDF. There are 16 amino acids in the CDR3, from cysteine to phenylalanine inclusive. Only the CDR3 DNA is retained, 48 bases long and in frame from the first base. The cohort consisted of approximately 690 healthy bone marrow donors. At the time of sampling, all cohort members were nominally healthy, though unrecorded immune exposures were likely present. The donor was CMV seropositive and belonged to the group of 270 or so seropositive cohort members. Every donor gave a peripheral blood sample, and the peripheral blood mononuclear cells from that sample were used for TCR beta sequencing. The Qiagen DNeasy Blood Extraction Kit was used to extract genomic DNA from the blood cell samples. The library was prepared using the immunoSEQ multiplex PCR assay. For the multiplex PCR, a mixture combining 60 forward primers for TCR Vbeta segments and 13 reverse primers for TCR Jbeta segments was used. A multiplex PCR assay on genomic DNA amplified the CDR3 region of rearranged TCR beta genes. The Illumina HiSeq System was used to sequence the amplified TCR beta libraries as 87-base-pair reads. In the paper's pipeline: A later analysis tallied 75 million to 85 million unique TCR beta chains across the approximately 670 repertoires, and around 10 million of those chains were shared by two or more donors. Raw reads were error-corrected and collapsed into unique sequences with a nearest-neighbor algorithm that merged closely related sequences to remove PCR and sequencing errors. Alignment of CDR3 sequences to IMGT reference sequences was used to assign V, D and J gene segments. For a sequence to be retained, at least a six-nucleotide match to both a V gene segment and a J gene segment was required. A rearrangement counted as productive if the CDR3 had no stop codons and remained in frame with V and J, and every other rearrangement counted as non-productive. Following IMGT convention, CDR3 was defined as the stretch from the second conserved V-encoded cysteine to the conserved J-encoded phenylalanine. The earlier analysis of 587 of the donors excluded sequences that lacked an unambiguous match to a single V gene segment. An earlier analysis of several hundred of the donors called V segments functional above 56.7% productive rearrangements and segregating when the between-donor standard deviation exceeded 5%. A statistical classification framework was built to diagnose cytomegalovirus status from the catalog of TCR beta chain sequences. V and J gene assignment, in a later analysis, came from comparing TCR nucleotide sequences with IMGT/GENE-DB human TR gene sequences. Using the TCRdist pipeline, a later analysis assigned CDR3 sequences along with most-parsimonious VDJ recombination scenarios. In a later analysis, each TCR beta chain was defined by its CDR3 amino acid sequence together with its V-gene family, and reads lacking a unique V-gene family were excluded. To address suspected cross-contamination and a sequencing artifact, a later analysis removed roughly 580 highly shared, low-generation-probability nucleotide sequences. A later analysis calculated a clonal expansion index for each public chain from normalized within-repertoire ranks of inferred template counts. A later analysis computed generation probabilities with a VDJ recombination model fitted to out-of-frame rearrangements, and checked the results against IGoR. In a later analysis, hypergeometric tests were used to score TCR-TCR, TCR-HLA and TCR-CMV co-occurrence, with a repertoire-size bias correction applied to TCR pairs. A later analysis estimated false discovery rates by permuting HLA or CMV assignments 20 times. A later analysis grouped co-occurring TCRs with DBSCAN, adding TCRdist sequence similarity when clustering within HLA-allele-positive subsets. Repertoires with fewer than 30,000 or more than 120,000 public chains, plus five repertoires with anomalous nucleotide sharing, were excluded from co-occurrence clustering. TCRdb provides this immuneACCESS table in a form limited to in-frame rearrangements. Some clones are lacking; in checked studies, under half of them reflect an unresolved V gene, and why the rest are absent is not known. V and J calls plus clone size are reproduced from that table; the DNA served to infer D and trimming. Here the sample has some 100,000 clones; about 67% occur a single time. Clones ranked in the top ten supply around 15% of the sample.

Sequenced sample: PBMCs. This chain is built from TRBV15 and TRBJ1-2; TRBD1 might be the D gene, on 6 matching bases. The TCR comes from a young woman in good health and CMV-seropositive. The CDR3: CATSRTGSTGWYGYTF. The nucleotides are TGTGCCACCAGCAGAACAGGATCGACAGGATGGTATGGCTACACCTTC.